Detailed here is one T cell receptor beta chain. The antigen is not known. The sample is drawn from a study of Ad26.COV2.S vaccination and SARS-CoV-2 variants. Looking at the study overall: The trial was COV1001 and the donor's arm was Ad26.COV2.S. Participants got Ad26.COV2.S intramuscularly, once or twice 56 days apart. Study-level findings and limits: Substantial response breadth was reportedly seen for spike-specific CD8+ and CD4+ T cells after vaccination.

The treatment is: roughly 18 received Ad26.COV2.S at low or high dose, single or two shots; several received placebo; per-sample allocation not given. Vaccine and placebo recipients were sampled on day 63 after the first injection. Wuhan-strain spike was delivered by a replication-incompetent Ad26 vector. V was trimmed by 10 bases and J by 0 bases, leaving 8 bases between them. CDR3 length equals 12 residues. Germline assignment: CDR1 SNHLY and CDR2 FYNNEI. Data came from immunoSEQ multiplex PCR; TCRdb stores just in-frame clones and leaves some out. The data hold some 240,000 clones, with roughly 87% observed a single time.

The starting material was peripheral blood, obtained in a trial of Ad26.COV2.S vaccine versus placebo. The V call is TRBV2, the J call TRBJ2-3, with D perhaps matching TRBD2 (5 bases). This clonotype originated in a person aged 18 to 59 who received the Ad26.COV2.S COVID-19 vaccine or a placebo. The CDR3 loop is CAIRTSTDTQYF. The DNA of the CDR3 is TGTGCCATCAGGACTAGCACAGATACGCAGTATTTT.